The rows below give T cell receptor beta chains drawn from one sample of a study of T cell responses to AZD1222 COVID-19 vaccine. Using immunoSEQ multiplex PCR, the repertoire was profiled, and TCRdb retains in-frame clones only, with some absent. This table holds approximately 100,000 clones, more than 70% found once. The sequenced sample was peripheral blood, obtained on day 0 of AZD1222 vaccination. The receptors derive from an adult in good health. Each CDR3 is given with its conserved first and last residue. Clone size is given for some rows only: seen once, a few or many times, or a class if the clone is expanded.

v_call: TRBV6-1
j_call: TRBJ1-1
clone_size: .
cdr3_aa: CASSGPQDREARYTEAFF

v_call: TRBV29-1
j_call: TRBJ2-2
clone_size: few
cdr3_aa: CSVEAPGQATGELFF

v_call: TRBV28
j_call: TRBJ1-2
clone_size: .
cdr3_aa: CAILPTGGYGYTF

v_call: TRBV5-5
j_call: TRBJ2-7
clone_size: .
cdr3_aa: CASSLRTGSSYEQYF

v_call: TRBV28
j_call: TRBJ2-3
clone_size: .
cdr3_aa: CASSGGAGAADTQYF

v_call: TRBV7-3
j_call: TRBJ2-1
clone_size: .
cdr3_aa: CASSPAGYNEQFF

v_call: TRBV7-7
j_call: TRBJ2-5
clone_size: .
cdr3_aa: CASSLVFGGQETQYF

v_call: TRBV11-2
j_call: TRBJ2-1
clone_size: few
cdr3_aa: CASSSRTLISYNEQFF

v_call: TRBV18
j_call: TRBJ1-2
clone_size: .
cdr3_aa: CASSPFRFGSYTF

v_call: TRBV5-5
j_call: TRBJ1-1
clone_size: .
cdr3_aa: CASSHQLDGKVNTEAFF

v_call: TRBV2
j_call: TRBJ2-4
clone_size: .
cdr3_aa: CASSRILAKNIQYF

v_call: TRBV6-4
j_call: TRBJ2-1
clone_size: .
cdr3_aa: CASSDFEGAGEQFF

v_call: TRBV5-4
j_call: TRBJ2-3
clone_size: .
cdr3_aa: CASSLRLAGGSTDTQYF

v_call: TRBV5-1
j_call: TRBJ2-3
clone_size: .
cdr3_aa: CASSFPTGTGSADTQYF

v_call: TRBV9
j_call: TRBJ2-2
clone_size: few
cdr3_aa: CASSEQGYTGELFF

v_call: TRBV4-2
j_call: TRBJ2-7
clone_size: few
cdr3_aa: CASSQEGGDSSYEQYF

v_call: TRBV10-3
j_call: TRBJ1-5
clone_size: .
cdr3_aa: CAISPNNQPQHF

v_call: TRBV7-7
j_call: TRBJ2-3
clone_size: .
cdr3_aa: CASSLDQFEGDTDTQYF

v_call: TRBV7-2
j_call: TRBJ1-6
clone_size: once
cdr3_aa: CASSWAGTAYNSPLHF

v_call: TRBV27
j_call: TRBJ2-7
clone_size: .
cdr3_aa: CASSLFSGFSYEQYF

v_call: TRBV6-2/TRBV6-3
j_call: TRBJ2-2
clone_size: .
cdr3_aa: CASSRGTADTGELFF

v_call: TRBV14
j_call: TRBJ1-1
clone_size: .
cdr3_aa: CASSPSGPTTEAFF

v_call: TRBV29-1
j_call: TRBJ2-2
clone_size: .
cdr3_aa: CSVQRAGTGELFF

v_call: TRBV3-1/TRBV3-2
j_call: TRBJ1-3
clone_size: .
cdr3_aa: CASSREEQPSGNTIYF

v_call: TRBV28
j_call: TRBJ2-1
clone_size: .
cdr3_aa: CASSLGPSSYNEQFF

v_call: TRBV27
j_call: TRBJ2-1
clone_size: .
cdr3_aa: CASRFTSSYNEQFF

v_call: TRBV11-1
j_call: TRBJ1-1
clone_size: .
cdr3_aa: CASSSILRDMNTEAFF

v_call: TRBV4-3
j_call: TRBJ2-2
clone_size: .
cdr3_aa: CASSQDLYGNTGELFF

v_call: TRBV6-5
j_call: TRBJ1-1
clone_size: .
cdr3_aa: CASSYGTTEAFF

v_call: TRBV28
j_call: TRBJ2-7
clone_size: .
cdr3_aa: CASRVRGGEEQYF

v_call: TRBV5-1
j_call: TRBJ1-1
clone_size: once
cdr3_aa: CASSRSWTPGFTEAFF

v_call: TRBV25-1
j_call: TRBJ2-4
clone_size: .
cdr3_aa: CASSIPGDNIQYF

v_call: TRBV2
j_call: TRBJ2-1
clone_size: .
cdr3_aa: CASSEIAGPGQFF

v_call: TRBV5-1
j_call: TRBJ1-1
clone_size: .
cdr3_aa: CASSLGGATDEAFF

v_call: TRBV5-4
j_call: TRBJ2-6
clone_size: .
cdr3_aa: CASSLNGRVPGANVLTF

v_call: TRBV15
j_call: TRBJ2-3
clone_size: .
cdr3_aa: CATSRGTPLGSASTDTQYF

v_call: TRBV7-9
j_call: TRBJ2-3
clone_size: .
cdr3_aa: CASSFRAGEGTDTQYF

v_call: TRBV7-3
j_call: TRBJ2-7
clone_size: .
cdr3_aa: CASSLNARGSSYEQYF

v_call: TRBV7-2
j_call: TRBJ2-1
clone_size: .
cdr3_aa: CASSGTGTPGDEQFF

v_call: TRBV18
j_call: TRBJ1-2
clone_size: .
cdr3_aa: CASSPVTETFNYGYTF